The present entry profiles one T cell receptor beta chain with its context. Its cognate antigen is unknown. This record belongs to a study of cytomegalovirus exposure and HLA in healthy donors. Study observations and caveats: Most TCRs appeared rarely, but some public TCRs recurred in many donors. Later analysis suggested most CMV-associated TCR beta chains were HLA-restricted.

PCR used 60 Vbeta primers and 13 Jbeta primers. TCRdb keeps only in-frame clones here, not all; method: immunoSEQ multiplex PCR. The data contain about 190,000 clones, over 65% of them singletons. V gave up 5 bases and J gave up 8 bases; unmatched junction bases: 7. Germline CDR1 is SEHNR and CDR2 is FQNEAQ (reference sequence). The CDR3 is 14 residues long. The genes are TRBV7-9 and TRBJ2-1; 9 bases match TRBD1. The source material was PBMCs. This clonotype was sampled from a woman in her twenties or thirties in good health and CMV-seronegative. CDR3 sequence (DNA): TGTGCCAGCAGCCCTTCGGGACAGGGCGATGAGCAGTTCTTC. It yields the protein CASSPSGQGDEQFF.